Here is one TCR beta chain with its context. Self-reported history from a screening survey and questionnaire set each donor's cohort. These data originate in a study of blood T cell repertoires in COVID-19. The assay was immunoSEQ multiplex PCR, and TCRdb's table has in-frame clones only and misses some. The table shows about 360,000 clones, with around 87% occurring only once. The receptor's source is a man aged 40-49 years in a cohort exposed to, infected with or recovered from COVID-19 (not recorded which). The source material was PBMCs or T cells enriched from blood (not recorded which).

The DNA of the CDR3 is TGTGCCAGCTCACCACCATCCACAGGGCCGGAAAAACTGTTTTTT. Its translation is CASSPPSTGPEKLFF. The chain employs TRBV18 and TRBJ1-4, with TRBD1 as a possible D gene (6 bases). This CDR3 contains 15 residues. Trimming shortened V by 0 bases and J by 8 bases, and 13 bases separated the two germline ends. Germline V gives CDR1 KGHSH, CDR2 LQKENI.